This is a list of T cell receptor beta chains from one sample in a study of shared T cell receptors in the human thymus. TCRdb keeps only in-frame clones here, not all; method: immunoSEQ multiplex PCR. The table includes around 730,000 clones, approximately 85% detected once. The data were also submitted as part of a second study, on human thymus T cells.

What was sequenced was thymocytes. The receptors originated from a girl under three years old with a congenital heart defect. Each CDR3 is given with its conserved first and last residue. Fields, in order: J gene, clone size, V gene, D gene, CDR3 protein, CDR3 DNA. The D gene is left open where the match is weak. Expanded clones are given a class, and other clones once, few, many or no size at all.

>TRBJ2-3|.|TRBV18|TRBD2
CASSPPAGGTDTQYF
TGTGCCAGCTCACCTCCTGCGGGGGGCACAGATACGCAGTATTTT
>TRBJ1-1|.|TRBV19|.
CASRLGVTEAFF
TGTGCCAGTAGGCTAGGGGTCACTGAAGCTTTCTTT
>TRBJ2-1|few|TRBV19|TRBD2
CASSLTSGVRSYNEQFF
TGTGCCAGTAGCCTTACTAGCGGGGTCCGCTCCTACAATGAGCAGTTCTTC
>TRBJ2-7|.|TRBV7-8|TRBD1
CASSLEVRTGGTPLYEQYF
TGTGCCAGCAGCTTAGAGGTTCGTACAGGGGGAACTCCTCTCTACGAGCAGTACTTC
>TRBJ2-5|.|TRBV6-5|.
CASSSQQGWLETQYF
TGTGCCAGCAGTTCCCAACAGGGTTGGTTAGAGACCCAGTACTTC
>TRBJ1-3|.|TRBV10-3|TRBD1
CAIQAAPGGAGNTIYF
TGTGCCATCCAAGCCGCTCCAGGGGGAGCTGGAAACACCATATATTTT
>TRBJ1-1|.|TRBV19|.
CASSIPRGGNTEAFF
TGTGCCAGTAGTATACCCCGGGGGGGCAACACTGAAGCTTTCTTT
>TRBJ2-3|.|TRBV9|TRBD2
CASSPRLAGPPHTQYF
TGTGCCAGCAGCCCCCGACTAGCGGGGCCTCCCCATACGCAGTATTTT
>TRBJ2-7|.|TRBV28|.
CASSPRTLRAYEQYF
TGTGCCAGCAGTCCCCGGACACTTCGGGCCTACGAGCAGTACTTC
>TRBJ2-1|.|TRBV10-2|TRBD1
CASRNRGSGDEQFF
TGCGCCAGCAGGAACAGGGGATCCGGCGATGAGCAGTTCTTC
>TRBJ1-2|.|TRBV4-1|.
CASSSSPGTYRNYGYTF
TGCGCCAGCAGCTCAAGCCCCGGGACATATAGAAACTATGGCTACACCTTC
>TRBJ1-5|.|TRBV28|.
CASSHEGLRDQPQHF
TGTGCCAGCTCCCACGAGGGCCTAAGGGATCAGCCCCAGCATTTT
>TRBJ1-1|.|TRBV4-3|TRBD1
CASSQVLGQGPGTEAFF
TGCGCCAGCAGCCAAGTACTGGGACAGGGGCCGGGCACTGAAGCTTTCTTT
>TRBJ2-1|.|TRBV4-1|.
CASKKGEFYNEQFF
TGCGCCAGCAAGAAGGGGGAATTCTACAATGAGCAGTTCTTC
>TRBJ1-1|.|TRBV6-5|.
CASSHAYGLSTEAFF
TGTGCCAGCAGTCACGCCTACGGACTGAGCACTGAAGCTTTCTTT
>TRBJ2-1|.|TRBV4-2|TRBD2
CASSQDGGGRNEQFF
TGTGCCAGCAGCCAAGACGGGGGGGGCAGGAATGAGCAGTTCTTC
>TRBJ2-7|.|TRBV2|.
CASSPTESMAVEQYF
TGTGCCAGCAGCCCGACTGAATCCATGGCGGTCGAGCAGTACTTC
>TRBJ2-1|.|TRBV12-5|.
CASGPPCNEQFF
TGTGCTAGTGGCCCCCCGTGTAATGAGCAGTTCTTC
>TRBJ2-7|.|TRBV4-3|.
CASSQDRGLSYEQYF
TGCGCCAGCAGCCAAGACAGGGGACTATCCTACGAGCAGTACTTC
>TRBJ2-1|.|TRBV2|TRBD1
CASSQDRGWNEQFF
TGTGCCAGCAGTCAGGACAGGGGGTGGAATGAGCAGTTCTTC
>TRBJ1-2|.|TRBV6-5|.
CASSYLQGAGGYTF
TGTGCCAGCAGTTACCTGCAGGGTGCCGGGGGCTACACCTTC
>TRBJ1-2|.|TRBV2|.
CASSDLSGYTF
TGTGCCAGCAGTGATCTGAGTGGCTACACCTTC
>TRBJ2-5|.|TRBV6-6|.
CASRRGVYQETQYF
TGTGCCAGCCGGAGGGGTGTGTACCAAGAGACCCAGTACTTC
>TRBJ1-4|.|TRBV14|TRBD1
CASSQGMQGVNEKLFF
TGTGCCAGCAGCCAGGGCATGCAGGGGGTGAATGAAAAACTGTTTTTT
>TRBJ1-5|.|TRBV6-1|.
CASSVGPVPRGNQPQHF
TGTGCCAGCAGTGTCGGGCCGGTCCCACGAGGGAATCAGCCCCAGCATTTT
>TRBJ1-2|.|TRBV19|TRBD1
CASSPTGGYGYTF
TGTGCCAGTAGTCCGACAGGGGGCTATGGCTACACCTTC
>TRBJ1-2|few|TRBV29-1|TRBD1
CSVEDHRQGPLYGYTF
TGCAGCGTTGAAGACCATAGACAGGGACCCCTCTATGGCTACACCTTC
>TRBJ2-5|.|TRBV2|TRBD1
CASTGQGIGETQYF
TGTGCCAGCACTGGACAGGGGATTGGAGAGACCCAGTACTTC
>TRBJ2-2|.|TRBV7-9|.
CASSYRTTTGELFF
TGTGCCAGCAGCTATAGGACAACCACCGGGGAGCTGTTTTTT
>TRBJ2-1|.|TRBV6-5|.
CASTNEDSGQFF
TGTGCCAGCACCAACGAGGACAGTGGGCAGTTCTTC
>TRBJ1-2|.|TRBV25-1|.
CASSDNRLYGYTF
TGTGCCAGCAGTGATAACAGGCTCTATGGCTACACCTTC
>TRBJ1-6|.|TRBV7-2|.
CASKPLGGLGSPLHF
TGTGCCAGCAAACCCCTGGGAGGATTGGGTTCACCCCTCCACTTT
>TRBJ1-1|.|TRBV5-1|.
CASSLGTVTEAFF
TGCGCCAGCAGCTTGGGTACGGTCACTGAAGCTTTCTTT
>TRBJ2-5|.|TRBV14|TRBD1
CASTKEGARETQYF
TGTGCCAGCACCAAAGAGGGGGCCCGAGAGACCCAGTACTTC
>TRBJ2-1|.|TRBV6-4|.
CASSGSGSNEQFF
TGTGCCAGCAGTGGGTCAGGGTCGAATGAGCAGTTCTTC
>TRBJ2-2|.|TRBV5-6|.
CASSFKPQGADTGELFF
TGTGCCAGCAGCTTCAAACCACAGGGAGCCGACACCGGGGAGCTGTTTTTT
>TRBJ2-5|.|TRBV7-2|TRBD2
CASSLGGGLAGGTQYF
TGTGCCAGCAGCTTAGGGGGAGGACTAGCGGGGGGGACCCAGTACTTC
>TRBJ2-7|.|TRBV7-3|TRBD1
CASSPHSGGSIYEQYF
TGTGCCAGCAGCCCACACTCAGGGGGATCCATCTACGAGCAGTACTTC
>TRBJ2-2|few|TRBV29-1|.
CSVRPTDTGELFF
TGCAGCGTTCGACCGACAGACACCGGGGAGCTGTTTTTT
>TRBJ2-7|.|TRBV6-1|.
CALQTAGHTSYEQYF
TGTGCCCTCCAAACGGCAGGACATACCTCCTACGAGCAGTACTTC